This section outlines one T cell receptor (beta chain) sequence together with its context. This clone was counted once. No antigen is known for it. The input lacks base qualities; no much larger clone sits a single base away. The germline V gene encodes CDR1 MNHNS and CDR2 SASEGT. From the cysteine through the phenylalanine, the CDR3 covers 15 amino acids. Just the 45-base CDR3 DNA is kept, in frame starting at base 1. At the junction V is shortened by 2 bases and J by 6 bases, with 14 bases in between. An Illumina MiSeq was used to sequence the TCRbeta libraries, yielding an average of roughly 41,000 productive templates per sample. The immunoSEQ assay, which uses multiplex PCR amplification, was used to generate TCRbeta CDR3 libraries. Per the authors' processing: Repertoire diversity was calculated as previously defined, and values close to 0 indicated extremely monoclonal samples. TCRdb provides this immuneACCESS table in a form limited to in-frame rearrangements. Some clones are lacking; in checked studies, under half of them reflect an unresolved V gene, and why the rest are absent is not known. The V and J calls and clone size are taken from that table; D and trimming were inferred from the DNA. This sample has 40,000 to 50,000 clones in its table, and roughly three quarters of those were observed once. 0.4% to 0.55% of the sample rests with the top ten.

These data originate in a study of STAT3 mutations in large granular lymphocyte leukemia (dated by TCRdb to the late 2010s). For the wider study: About half of the T-LGLL patients who underwent longitudinal sequencing carried canonical activating STAT3 mutations. Over half of the T-LGLL patients were given one or more immunosuppressive therapy regimens, and approximately 37% of the treated patients had a hematologic response. Serial deep sequencing of TCRbeta CDR3 and STAT3 was performed in patients with T-cell large granular lymphocyte leukemia to reconstruct clonal hierarchy and dynamics. From an initial cohort of under 250 LGL patients, about 17 representative T-LGLL cases were picked for longitudinal TCRbeta and STAT3 sequencing. As controls within the study, a couple of patients with natural killer LGL leukemia were also sequenced longitudinally. Each patient was sequenced at an average of roughly 4.1 time points, ranging from 2 to 8 samplings.

The same DNA, extracted from blood mononuclear cells, served for both TCR sequencing and STAT3 sequencing. The paper as a whole reports these results and caveats: Several patients had a dominant TCR clone burden greater than the STAT3 mutant burden, which suggests that the STAT3 mutation arose secondarily within a clone that had already expanded. Linking therapy response to changes in TCR clonal burden was complicated by variable intervals between samplings and by differing treatment regimens. Because no samples were available when a clone first appeared, clonal expansion had to be inferred from samplings taken at other points. Because codominant clonotypes persisted in some patients, a small but highly pathogenic clone may have been missed. Every T-LGLL patient showed at least one immunodominant TCRbeta clonotype, and about half showed multiple immunodominant subclonotypes. TCR clonotype switching after therapy was observed in 6 of 18 patients, and all newly emerging clones were found to be STAT3 wild type.

Specimen: PBMCs. The clonotype originates from a human donor with T large granular lymphocyte leukemia. Some clones in this sample may be carry-over from other donors' samples. The chain is encoded by TRBV6-1 joined to TRBJ2-1; the D call is tentative, TRBD1 or TRBD2, as each matches 5 bases. The CDR3 corresponds to CASSESDRGFNEQFF. The base sequence is TGTGCCAGCAGTGAATCGGATCGGGGCTTCAATGAGCAGTTCTTC.